This entry concerns a single TCR beta chain. Its antigen is undetermined. Germline V gene data show CDR1 as SEHNR and CDR2 as FQNEAQ (reference sequence). The CDR3 runs to 14 residues. Trimming at V came to 5 bases and at J to 3 bases, leaving 4 bases not matched to a gene. The source of the sample is a study of metastatic and nonmetastatic thyroid tumors. As for the study in general: Comparative analysis of repertoires was undertaken across blood and tumor or nodule tissue obtained from malignant and benign thyroid patients. Study-wide points: TCR beta diversity was reportedly significantly higher in malignant thyroid tumors than benign nodules, in blood and tumor.

Thyroid surgery took place with no prior treatment in any patient. Per the authors' pipeline: Built for papillary thyroid cancer, a distant-metastasis classifier drew on CDR3 differences across clinicopathological groups. TCRdb re-called the PCR reads through MiXCR. These V and J calls derive from TCRdb rather than the authors' analysis. This sample has 7,500 to 9,500 clones, with less than 40% found just once. This rearrangement joins TRBV7-9 to TRBJ2-7, with 10 positions matching TRBD1. The receptor was derived from a female donor with papillary thyroid cancer or a benign thyroid nodule (not recorded which). Some clones in this sample may be carry-over from other donors' samples. The sequenced sample consisted of tumor tissue. This CDR3 is CASSPRDRGYEQYF. The CDR3 region has the DNA TGTGCCAGCAGCCCACGGGACAGGGGCTACGAGCAGTACTTC.